This T cell receptor (beta chain) was identified during a study of blood T cell repertoires in COVID-19. Under the authors' procedure: It was from reference gene primer amplification that nucleated cell counts were estimated. Libraries were prepared by immunoSEQ multiplex PCR; TCRdb keeps only in-frame clonotypes and omits some of them. The D gene and trimming were derived from the DNA, and the V and J assignments and clone size from that table. The sample consists of roughly 170,000 clones, 86% of them appearing once. The CDR3 is 11 residues long. The V gene lost 6 bases and the J gene lost 7 bases, with 12 bases spanning the gap. Germline V gene lookup returns CDR1 DFQATT and CDR2 SNEGSKA (reference sequence).

This sequence was found in a man between 65 and 85 years old with active or convalescent COVID-19. The specimen was peripheral blood. The gene calls are TRBV20-1 and TRBJ1-1, with D tentatively TRBD1 (5 bases). The CDR3 is CSAPGQGEAFF. In nucleotides, the CDR3 is TGCAGTGCCCCAGGGCAGGGTGAAGCTTTCTTT.